This TCR beta chain is drawn from a study of blood T cell repertoires in COVID-19. The wider study: PBMCs, B-cell-depleted T cells, or T cells provided the cDNA or gDNA that made up the material.

Measured with immunoSEQ multiplex PCR; TCRdb has only the in-frame clones, and not every one. The sample has 300,000 to 450,000 clones; approximately 88% are singletons. Seattle-derived patients entered the study during active infection and were followed longitudinally. CDR3 length equals 17 residues. Germline V gene sequence: CDR1 LGHDT, CDR2 YNNKEL (reference sequence). V was shortened by 0 bases and J by 1 base, with 15 bases between the two germline ends. The chain employs TRBV3-1 (or the pseudogene TRBV3-2) and TRBJ1-1; no clear D. The source is a woman aged 25 to 39 with COVID-19, enrolled during active disease. The sequencing input was peripheral blood. CDR3 sequence: CASSQDWAGISNTEAFF. The CDR3, as DNA: TGTGCCAGCAGCCAAGATTGGGCGGGGATATCGAACACTGAAGCTTTCTTT.